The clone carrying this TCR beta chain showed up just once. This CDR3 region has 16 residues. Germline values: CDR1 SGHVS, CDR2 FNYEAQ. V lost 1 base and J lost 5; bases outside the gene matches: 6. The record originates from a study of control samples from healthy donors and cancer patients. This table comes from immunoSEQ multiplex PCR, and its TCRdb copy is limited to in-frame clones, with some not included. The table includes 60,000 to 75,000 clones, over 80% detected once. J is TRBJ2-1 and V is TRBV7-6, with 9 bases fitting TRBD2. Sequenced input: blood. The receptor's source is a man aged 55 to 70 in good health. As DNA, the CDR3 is TGTGCCAGCAGCTTAGTGCTGGCGGGAGGGAACAATGAGCAGTTCTTC. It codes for CASSLVLAGGNNEQFF. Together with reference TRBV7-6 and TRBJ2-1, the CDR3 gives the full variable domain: GAGVSQSPRYKVTKRGQDVALRCDPISGHVSLYWYRQALGQGPEFLTYFNYEAQQDKSGLPNDRFSAERPEGSISTLTIQRTEQRDSAMYRCASSLVLAGGNNEQFFGPGTRLTVL.